This TCR beta chain was sequenced for a study of blood T cell repertoires in COVID-19. Study background: COVID-19 samples, acute and convalescent, were from the United States, Italy and Spain.

The method was immunoSEQ multiplex PCR; TCRdb's version includes in-frame clones alone and lacks a portion of them. Of about 240,000 clones in the sample, over 90% were seen once. CDR1 is SEHNR and CDR2 is FQNEAQ in the germline V gene (reference sequence). The CDR3 covers 16 residues. Trimming took 0 bases from V and 2 from J, leaving 14 bases between them. V is TRBV7-9 and J is TRBJ2-7, with unresolved D. This receptor was identified in a man aged 30-40 years with COVID-19, enrolled during active disease. Input material: peripheral blood. The CDR3 is CASSLAARFQAYEQYF. CDR3 DNA sequence: TGTGCCAGCAGCTTAGCCGCCAGGTTCCAAGCCTACGAGCAGTACTTC.